The sample holds many counts of the clone carrying this TCR beta chain. Trimming shortened V by 3 bases and J by 1 base, and 7 bases separated the two germline ends. The germline V gene has CDR1 DFQATT and CDR2 SNEGSKA (reference sequence). The CDR3 has 14 amino acids. MiXCR was run by TCRdb on the RT-PCR reads, yielding one entry per CDR3 protein. The sample lists approximately 720,000 distinct CDR3 sequences; approximately 14% were seen once. The receptor comes from a female donor in good health, serving as a healthy control. The sequencing sample was made of memory CD4+ T cells from blood. The V call is TRBV20-1, the J call TRBJ2-6; TRBD1 might be the D (6 bases). CDR3 sequence reads: CSASQGSGANVLTF. DNA for the CDR3: TGCAGTGCTAGTCAGGGGTCTGGGGCCAACGTCCTGACTTTC.